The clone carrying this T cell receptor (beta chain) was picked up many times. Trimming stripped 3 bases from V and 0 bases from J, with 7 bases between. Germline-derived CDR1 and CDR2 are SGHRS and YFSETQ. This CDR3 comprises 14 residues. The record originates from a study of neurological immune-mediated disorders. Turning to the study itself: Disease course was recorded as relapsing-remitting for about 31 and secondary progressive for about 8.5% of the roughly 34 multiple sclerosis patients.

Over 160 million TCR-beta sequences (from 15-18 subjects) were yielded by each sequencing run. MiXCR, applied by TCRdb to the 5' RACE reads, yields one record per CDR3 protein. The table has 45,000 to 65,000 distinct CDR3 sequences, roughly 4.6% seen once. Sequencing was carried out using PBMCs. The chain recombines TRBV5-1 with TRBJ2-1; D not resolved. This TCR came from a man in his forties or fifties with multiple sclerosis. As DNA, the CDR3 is TGCGCCAGCAGCTGGAGAAGCTCCTACAATGAGCAGTTCTTC. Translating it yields CASSWRSSYNEQFF.